This T cell receptor (beta chain) was identified during a study of vaccination and CD4 T cells after COVID-19. Study-wide background: SARS-CoV-2 positivity in convalescent patients was established by nasal swab PCR; fewer than 10 had mild and one severe disease. Overall study findings and caveats: Reactive clone data from convalescent patients indicated a median of roughly 86% appearing only post-vaccination.

This CDR3 spans 15 amino acids. Germline V CDR1 and CDR2: MNHNS, SASEGT. The V and J ends lost 5 bases and 0 bases respectively, with 12 bases between them. As for this clonotype: The antigen remains unidentified.

An Oncomine TCR Beta short-read assay was used to sequence the DNA from cultured CD4+ T cells. TCRdb reprocessed the PCR reads with MiXCR, giving one entry per CDR3 protein. The sample shows 9,300 or so distinct CDR3 sequences, 50% to 65% of them seen only once. Treatment reported: roughly 11-day PBMC culture with coronavirus spike peptide pools or control peptides (ViraFEST assay). Fresh replacement IL-2 medium substituted for half the medium on days 3 and 7. Negative selection yielded CD4+ T cells from day-10 cultures. The chain carries TRBV6-1 and TRBJ2-3; D gene uncertain. The material sequenced was CD4+ T cells from blood, cultured in vitro. The sequence was collected from a human donor who had recovered from COVID-19. The CDR3 loop is CASSPQAASTDTQYF. The CDR3, as DNA: TGTGCCAGCAGTCCCCAGGCGGCTAGCACAGATACGCAGTATTTT.